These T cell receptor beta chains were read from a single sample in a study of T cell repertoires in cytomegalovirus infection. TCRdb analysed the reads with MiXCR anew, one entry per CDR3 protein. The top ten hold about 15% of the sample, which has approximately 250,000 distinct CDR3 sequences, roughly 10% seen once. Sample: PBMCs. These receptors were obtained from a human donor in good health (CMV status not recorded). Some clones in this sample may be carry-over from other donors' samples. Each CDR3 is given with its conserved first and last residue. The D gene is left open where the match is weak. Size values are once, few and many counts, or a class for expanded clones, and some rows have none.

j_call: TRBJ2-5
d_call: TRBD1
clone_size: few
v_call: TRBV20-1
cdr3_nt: TGCAGTGCTAGAAGGCCAGGGGGTGGTGGGGAGACCCAGTACTTC
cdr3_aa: CSARRPGGGGETQYF

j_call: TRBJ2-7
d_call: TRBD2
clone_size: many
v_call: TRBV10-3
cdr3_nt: TGTGCCATCAGGGGACTAGCGGGAGACGAGCAGTACTTC
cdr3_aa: CAIRGLAGDEQYF

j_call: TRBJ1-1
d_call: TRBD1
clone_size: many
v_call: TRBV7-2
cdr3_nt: TGTGCCAGCAGCCCGCGGGACAGGGGAACCACTGAAGCTTTCTTT
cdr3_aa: CASSPRDRGTTEAFF

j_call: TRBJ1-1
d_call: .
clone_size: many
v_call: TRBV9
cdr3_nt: TGTGCCAGCAGCGTAGGCAGGGATGGTGAAGCTTTCTTT
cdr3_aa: CASSVGRDGEAFF

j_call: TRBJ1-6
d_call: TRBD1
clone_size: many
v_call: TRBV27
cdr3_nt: TGTGCCAGCAGTTTAGAACAGGGGCTATCACCCCTCCACTTT
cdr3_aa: CASSLEQGLSPLHF

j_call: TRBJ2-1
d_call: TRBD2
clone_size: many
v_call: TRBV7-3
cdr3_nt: TGTGCCAGCAGCCCGACTAGCGGGGGGGCCTACAATGAGCAGTTCTTC
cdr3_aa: CASSPTSGGAYNEQFF

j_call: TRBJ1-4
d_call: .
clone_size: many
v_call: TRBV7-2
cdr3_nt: TGTGCCAGCAGCTTAGGAGGGCAGCCTGGTGAAAAACTGTTTTTT
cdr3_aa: CASSLGGQPGEKLFF

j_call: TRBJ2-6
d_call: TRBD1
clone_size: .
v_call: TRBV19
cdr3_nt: TGTGCCAGTAGTACCCGGGACAGCTCTGGGGCCAACGTCCTGACTTTC
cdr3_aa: CASSTRDSSGANVLTF

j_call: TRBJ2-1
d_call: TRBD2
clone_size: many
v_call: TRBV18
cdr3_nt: TGTGCCAGCTCACCACCGGGGGGACTAGCGGGAAAGGATGAGCAGTTCTTC
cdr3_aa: CASSPPGGLAGKDEQFF

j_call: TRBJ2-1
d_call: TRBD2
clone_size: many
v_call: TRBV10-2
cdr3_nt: TGCGCCAGCAGTGGGCCGACTAGCGGAAGGTCCTACAATGAGCAGTTCTTC
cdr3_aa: CASSGPTSGRSYNEQFF

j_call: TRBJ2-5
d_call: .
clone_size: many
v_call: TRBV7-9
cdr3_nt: TGTGCCAGCAGCCCCCAAACGGGGGACCAAGAGACCCAGTACTTC
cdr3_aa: CASSPQTGDQETQYF

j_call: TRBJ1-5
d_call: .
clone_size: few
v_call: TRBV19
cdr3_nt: TGTGCCAGTAGAGCGGGGTATAGCAATCAGCCCCAGCATTTT
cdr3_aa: CASRAGYSNQPQHF

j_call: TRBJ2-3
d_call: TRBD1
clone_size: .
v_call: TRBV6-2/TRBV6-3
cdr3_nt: TGTGCCAGCAGTTACTCCGGGACAGGGGACCCACGAGATACGCAGTATTTT
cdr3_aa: CASSYSGTGDPRDTQYF

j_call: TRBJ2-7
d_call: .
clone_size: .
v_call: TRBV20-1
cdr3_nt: TGCAGTGCTAGGGTGGCGGGAATCTCCTACGAGCAGTACTTC
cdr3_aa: CSARVAGISYEQYF

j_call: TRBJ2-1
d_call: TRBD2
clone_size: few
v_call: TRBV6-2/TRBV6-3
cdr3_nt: TGTGCCAGCAGTTGGGGCGGACTAGCGGGACCGTATGAGCAGTTCTTC
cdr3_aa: CASSWGGLAGPYEQFF

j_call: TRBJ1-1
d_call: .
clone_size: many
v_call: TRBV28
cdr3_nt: TGTGCCAGCAGTTTACTGGGGAACACTGAAGCTTTCTTT
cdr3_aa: CASSLLGNTEAFF

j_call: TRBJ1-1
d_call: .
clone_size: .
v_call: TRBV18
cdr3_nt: TGTGCCAGCTCACCAACACAGAAATTAAACACTGAAGCTTTCTTT
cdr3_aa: CASSPTQKLNTEAFF

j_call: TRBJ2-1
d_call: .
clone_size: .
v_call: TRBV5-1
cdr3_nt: TGCGCCAGCAGGGGGGCACGGAATGAGCAGTTCTTC
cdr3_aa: CASRGARNEQFF

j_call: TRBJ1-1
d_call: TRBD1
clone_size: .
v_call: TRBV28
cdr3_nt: TGTGCCAGCAGTCTCCTCCAGGGGGCGCTGGGCACTGAAGCTTTCTTT
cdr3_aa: CASSLLQGALGTEAFF

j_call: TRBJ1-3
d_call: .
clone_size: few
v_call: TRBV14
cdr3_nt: TGTGCCAGCAGCCATCTCCCCACAACCTCTGGAAACACCATATATTTT
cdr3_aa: CASSHLPTTSGNTIYF

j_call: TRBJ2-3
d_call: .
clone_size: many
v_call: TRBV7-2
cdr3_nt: TGTGCCAGCAGCTTACCAGACCTTGGGGTGGATACGCAGTATTTT
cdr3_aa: CASSLPDLGVDTQYF

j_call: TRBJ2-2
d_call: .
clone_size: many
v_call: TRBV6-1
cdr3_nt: TGTGCCAGCAGTGAACTTGTAGCGGAGAACACCGGGGAGCTGTTTTTT
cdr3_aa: CASSELVAENTGELFF

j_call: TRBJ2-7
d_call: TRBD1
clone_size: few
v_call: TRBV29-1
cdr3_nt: TGCAGCGCCCAGGGGGGACAGGTGGGCGAGCAGTACTTC
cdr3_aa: CSAQGGQVGEQYF

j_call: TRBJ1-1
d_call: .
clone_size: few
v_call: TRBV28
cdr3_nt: TGTGCCAGCAGTTACGGACCTCTAGAAGCTTTCTTT
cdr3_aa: CASSYGPLEAFF

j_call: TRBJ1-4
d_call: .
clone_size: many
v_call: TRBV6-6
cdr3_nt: TGTGCCAGCAGTCCCTACAGGTCCAATAATGAAAAACTGTTTTTT
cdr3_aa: CASSPYRSNNEKLFF

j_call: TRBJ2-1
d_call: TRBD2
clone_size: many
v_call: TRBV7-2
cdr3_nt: TGTGCCAGCAGCTCCTTGATCGGGGGGGCCCGGAATGAGCAGTTCTTC
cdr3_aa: CASSSLIGGARNEQFF

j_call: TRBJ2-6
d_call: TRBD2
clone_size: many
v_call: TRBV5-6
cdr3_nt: TGTGCCAGCAGCTTAACTAGCGGGGGGACTGGGGCCAACGTCCTGACTTTC
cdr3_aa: CASSLTSGGTGANVLTF

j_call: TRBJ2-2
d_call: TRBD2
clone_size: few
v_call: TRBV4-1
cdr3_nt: TGCGCCAGCACCCAAGAGCGGGCTAGCGGCCGATGGACCGGGGAGCTGTTTTTT
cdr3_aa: CASTQERASGRWTGELFF

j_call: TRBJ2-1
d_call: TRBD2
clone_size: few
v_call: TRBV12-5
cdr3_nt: TGTGCTAGTGGTATCCATCGGACTAGCGGGGTGGATGAGCAGTTCTTC
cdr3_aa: CASGIHRTSGVDEQFF

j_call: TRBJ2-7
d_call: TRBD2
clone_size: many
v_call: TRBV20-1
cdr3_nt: TGCAGTGCTAGAGTTCCGCCTAGCGGGGGGCCGAGGGGTACTTACGAGCAGTACTTC
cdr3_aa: CSARVPPSGGPRGTYEQYF

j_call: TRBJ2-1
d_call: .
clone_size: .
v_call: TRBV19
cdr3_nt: TGTGCCAGTAGTATTGTCGTAGGCGGCCGGAATGAGCAGTTCTTC
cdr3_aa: CASSIVVGGRNEQFF

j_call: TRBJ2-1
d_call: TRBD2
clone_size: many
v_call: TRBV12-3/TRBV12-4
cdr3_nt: TGTGCCAGCAGCCGTCAAGCGGGAGTGGGGGATGAGCAGTTCTTC
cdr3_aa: CASSRQAGVGDEQFF

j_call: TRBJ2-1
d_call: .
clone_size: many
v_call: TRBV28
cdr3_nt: TGTGCCAGCAGTTTGAGTTTTATACAGGTCTTC
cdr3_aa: CASSLSFIQVF

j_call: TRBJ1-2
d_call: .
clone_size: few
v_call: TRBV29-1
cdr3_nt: TGCAGCGTTTACGGGGGCGTTAACTATGGCTACACCTTC
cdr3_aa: CSVYGGVNYGYTF

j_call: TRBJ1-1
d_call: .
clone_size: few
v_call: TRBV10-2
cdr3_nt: TGCGCCAGCAGTGAGCTCACAGAAGCTTTCTTT
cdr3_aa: CASSELTEAFF

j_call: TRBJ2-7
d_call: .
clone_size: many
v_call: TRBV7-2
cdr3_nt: TGTGCCAGCAGCTTAGCGGACGGCCTCGAGCAGTACTTC
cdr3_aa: CASSLADGLEQYF

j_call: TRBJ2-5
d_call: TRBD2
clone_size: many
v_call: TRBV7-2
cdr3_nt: TGTGCCAGCAGCTTCCAGCGGGGGGCGGAGACCCAGTACTTC
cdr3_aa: CASSFQRGAETQYF

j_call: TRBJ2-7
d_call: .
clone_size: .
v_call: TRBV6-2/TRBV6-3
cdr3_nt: TGTGCCAGCAGCACCAGGGAATCGCCCTCCTACGAGCAGTACTTC
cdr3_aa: CASSTRESPSYEQYF

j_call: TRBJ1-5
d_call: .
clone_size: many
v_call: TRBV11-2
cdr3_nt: TGTGCCAGCAGCAAGGGCAATCAGCCCCAGCATTTT
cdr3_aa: CASSKGNQPQHF

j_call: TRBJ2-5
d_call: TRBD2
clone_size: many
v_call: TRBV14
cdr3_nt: TGTGCCAGCAGCCACTGGGAGGGAGAGACCCAGTACTTC
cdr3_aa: CASSHWEGETQYF

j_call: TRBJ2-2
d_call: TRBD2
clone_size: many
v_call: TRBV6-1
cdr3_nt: TGTGCCAGCATCGGACTAGCGGGAGGGAAAGGGGAGCTGTTTTTT
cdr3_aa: CASIGLAGGKGELFF

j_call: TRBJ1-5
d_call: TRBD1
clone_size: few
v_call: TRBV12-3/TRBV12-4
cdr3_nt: TGTGCCAGCAGTCACTCCGGGACAGGGAATCTGGGTCAGCCCCAGCATTTT
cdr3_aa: CASSHSGTGNLGQPQHF

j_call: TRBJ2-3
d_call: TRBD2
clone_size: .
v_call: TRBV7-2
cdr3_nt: TGTGCCAGCAGCTTTAGCGGGAGGCCGGGGGATACGCAGTATTTT
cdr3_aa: CASSFSGRPGDTQYF

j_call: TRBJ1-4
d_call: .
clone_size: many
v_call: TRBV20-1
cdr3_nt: TGCAGTGCTAGAGATCAGGGGAGGGAAAAACTGTTTTTT
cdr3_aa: CSARDQGREKLFF

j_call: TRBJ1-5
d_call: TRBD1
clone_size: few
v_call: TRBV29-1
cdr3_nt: TGCAGCGTTGTATGGGGACAGGGAGGGGATCAGCCCCAGCATTTT
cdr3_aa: CSVVWGQGGDQPQHF